This T cell receptor (beta chain) came from a study of PD-1 blockade in classical Hodgkin lymphoma. Generated by immunoSEQ multiplex PCR, the TCRdb table keeps only in-frame clones and is missing some. The sample lists around 13,000 clones; 84% were seen once. Each and every patient relapsed after autologous stem cell transplantation, and patients got differing brentuximab vedotin exposure. This CDR3 has 15 amino acids. Between the trimmed V and J ends, which lost 2 bases and 1 base, there was a span of 11 bases. CDR1 and CDR2 (germline): SGHTA, FQGNSA. The rearrangement links TRBV7-2 to TRBJ1-1; D call uncertain. This receptor was obtained from a human donor with classical Hodgkin lymphoma. The sample in question was peripheral blood mononuclear cells (PBMCs), obtained at baseline. Here the CDR3 DNA reads TGTGCCAGCAGCTTAACGCGGGCGGGGAACACTGAAGCTTTCTTT. This codes for CASSLTRAGNTEAFF.